This T cell receptor (beta chain) stems from a study of blood T cell repertoires in COVID-19. Overall study: Sample material is recorded as cDNA or gDNA derived from T cells, B-cell-depleted T cells, or PBMCs.

In the source study's methods: Reference gene primer amplification gave nucleated cell count estimates. Clones were read by immunoSEQ multiplex PCR, and TCRdb kept only the in-frame ones, dropping some. The V and J calls and clone size were taken over from that table, and D and trimming were inferred from the DNA. The sample has some 300,000 clones; just under 90% are singletons. The germline CDR1 and CDR2 sequences are LGHDT and YNNKEL (reference sequence). Trimming left V 1 base short and J 1 base short, with 7 bases between. The length of the CDR3 is 14 residues. The chain couples TRBV3-1 (or the pseudogene TRBV3-2) to TRBJ1-1; D is unclear. The sequenced sample was peripheral blood. This TCR was recovered from a woman between 50 and 59 years old with COVID-19, enrolled during active disease. CDR3 sequence reads: CASSQAVRNTEAFF. In DNA form, the CDR3 reads TGTGCCAGCAGCCAAGCTGTCAGGAACACTGAAGCTTTCTTT.